This T cell receptor beta chain emerged from a study of blood T cells in healthy people across ages. The overall study: Template switching caught about one barcoded beta molecule for each two T cells. Broader study findings: Long-lived donors exceeded aged donors in naive CD4+ cells and diversity.

The authors ran a second PCR of 7 to 11 cycles using a sample-barcoded 5' primer and a J-beta primer mix. TCRdb independently ran MiXCR on the 5' RACE reads; one entry per CDR3 protein. Among hundreds of thousands of distinct CDR3 sequences listed, under 30% were seen once. Every donor provided roughly 9.1 milliliters of peripheral blood. The CDR3 is made up of 15 amino acids. J lost 6 bases, V lost 0 bases, and 3 bases had no gene match. Germline lookup yields CDR1 MNHEY and CDR2 SMNVEV (reference sequence). The sample holds many counts of this clonotype. The antigen remains unidentified. The TCR originated in a woman aged 80 or over in good health. This rearrangement joins TRBV27 to TRBJ2-3, with 10 bases that match TRBD2. Sequencing input: blood. The CDR3 DNA sequence: TGTGCCAGCAGTTTATCAGCGGGGGGGCTGGATACGCAGTATTTT. Its translation: CASSLSAGGLDTQYF.